The next 12 T cell receptor beta chains were all read from a single sample in a study of response to subunit inactivated influenza vaccine. TCRdb independently ran MiXCR on the RT-PCR reads; one entry per CDR3 protein. This sample has over 650,000 distinct CDR3 sequences, with around 20% found just once. Material: PBMCs from blood, obtained roughly 5 days after vaccination. These receptors came from a man aged 50-60 years who received an inactivated influenza vaccine.

This clonotype showed up many times. The J gene is TRBJ2-1, the V gene TRBV20-1; the D call may be TRBD1 or TRBD2 (5 bases each). This CDR3 is built from 15 residues. Trimming took 3 bases from V and 8 from J, leaving 20 bases between them. Per germline, CDR1 DFQATT and CDR2 SNEGSKA (reference sequence). CDR3 DNA sequence: TGCAGTGCTAGGGGGACCGGGTCAGGAGTCTATGAGCAGTTCTTC. Its protein product is CSARGTGSGVYEQFF.

The chain links TRBV12-3 or TRBV12-4 to TRBJ1-2; a weak D match, TRBD1 (5 bases). Trimming removed 1 base at V and 3 bases at J, with 9 bases between. This CDR3 is 14 amino acids long. The CDR3 protein is CASSLGDADYGYTF. CDR3 in DNA: TGTGCCAGCAGTTTAGGGGACGCAGACTATGGCTACACCTTC.

For the CDR3, the DNA is TGTGCCAGCAGTTACTCGTTCAGACCGGGGATTACTGGGGCCAACGTCCTGACTTTC. It encodes CASSYSFRPGITGANVLTF. The gene calls are TRBV6-5 and TRBJ2-6; possible D gene TRBD2, 5 bases. This CDR3 comprises 19 residues. Trimming left V 0 bases short and J 2 bases short, with 17 bases between. Germline V gives CDR1 MNHEY, CDR2 SVGAGI.

This clonotype was seen a single time. The chain carries TRBV30 and TRBJ2-7; tentative D call: TRBD2 (6 bases). Trimming stripped 0 bases from V and 6 bases from J, with 18 bases between. This CDR3 contains 15 residues. CDR1 and CDR2 (germline): GTSNPN, SVGIG (reference sequence). This chain's CDR3 is CAWSVKFGGASEQYF. In nucleotides, the CDR3 is TGTGCCTGGAGTGTGAAGTTTGGCGGGGCCTCCGAGCAGTACTTC. The variable domain in full, completed from reference TRBV30 and TRBJ2-7, reads SQTIHQWPATLVQPVGSPLSLECTVEGTSNPNLYWYRQAAGRGLQLLFYSVGIGQISSEVPQNLSASRPQDRQFILSSKKLLLSDSGFYLCAWSVKFGGASEQYFGPGTRLTVT.

This clonotype was found many times. The V call is TRBV10-3, the J call TRBJ2-5, with unresolved D. The germline CDR1 and CDR2 sequences are ENHRY and SYGVKD. The V end was cut by 4 bases, the J end by 4 bases, with 4 bases between. This CDR3 spans 11 amino acids. CDR3 amino acids: CAISVRETQYF. The CDR3 DNA reads TGTGCCATCAGTGTTAGAGAGACCCAGTACTTC.

This clonotype was observed a few times. The gene calls are TRBV6-4 and TRBJ2-7; 10 bases are shared with TRBD2. From germline, CDR1 is MRHNA and CDR2 SNTAGT. The J segment lost 4 bases and the V segment lost 7 bases, leaving 16 bases of the junction unmatched. This CDR3 is built from 17 residues. Here the CDR3 DNA reads TGTGCCAGCACCCGTCCGACTAGCGGGCCCCTCCCTTACGAGCAGTACTTC. Translated, it gives CASTRPTSGPLPYEQYF.

This clonotype occurred many times. The V and J genes are TRBV12-3 or TRBV12-4 and TRBJ2-3; 12 nucleotides align to TRBD2. The CDR3 contains 17 residues. Trimming at V came to 4 bases and at J to 2 bases, leaving 7 bases not matched to a gene. As DNA, the CDR3 is TGTGCCAGCAGTTCAGGACTAGCGGGATCCCCCACAGATACGCAGTATTTT. Translating gives CASSSGLAGSPTDTQYF.

This clonotype was counted only a few times. The gene calls are TRBV7-8 and TRBJ1-2; D perhaps matches TRBD1 (6 bases). In germline, CDR1 is SGHVS, CDR2 FQNEAQ. Deletions cut 5 bases from V and 4 bases from J, with 14 bases between. The CDR3 consists of 14 residues. CDR3 coding DNA: TGTGCCAGCAGCACAAACAGGGCCTCCTATGGCTACACCTTC. Translated, it gives CASSTNRASYGYTF.

This clonotype was seen only once. A much more abundant neighbour one base away suggests this may be a read error. V is TRBV29-1 and J is TRBJ2-1; no clear D. From germline, CDR1 is SQVTM and CDR2 ANQGSEA. CDR3 length: 13 residues. The CDR3 loop is CGVSGISSNEQFF. For the CDR3, the DNA is TGCGGCGTGTCAGGTATTTCCAGTAATGAGCAGTTCTTC.

The chain combines TRBV20-1 with TRBJ1-4; D is perhaps TRBD1 (6 bases). V was cut by 1 base and J by 8 bases, with 17 bases left in between. This CDR3 spans 15 amino acids. In germline, CDR1 is DFQATT, CDR2 SNEGSKA (reference sequence). CDR3 in DNA: TGCAGTGCTAGAGGGGGGGCCACGGCAGGGGAAAAACTGTTTTTT. This encodes CSARGGATAGEKLFF.

This clonotype was picked up a small number of times. The chain is built from TRBV7-6 and TRBJ2-7, with D unresolved. Germline V gene data show CDR1 as SGHVS and CDR2 as FNYEAQ. This CDR3 comprises 14 residues. V was pared by 0 bases and J by 6 bases, with 12 bases between. CDR3 in amino acids: CASSLARQAGEQYF. CDR3 bases: TGTGCCAGCAGCTTAGCGAGGCAGGCTGGCGAGCAGTACTTC.

The genes are TRBV20-1 and TRBJ1-1, with D unclear. The CDR3 loop spans 15 amino acids. Germline CDR1 reads DFQATT; CDR2 reads SNEGSKA (reference sequence). V was cut by 0 bases and J by 4 bases, with 15 bases left in between. DNA for the CDR3: TGCAGTGCTAGAGAGAAGGGTTTTCGGGTCACTGAAGCTTTCTTT. Amino acid sequence: CSAREKGFRVTEAFF.